This T cell receptor beta chain emerged from a study of blood T cells in healthy people across ages. The CDR3 totals 13 residues. V was trimmed by 1 base and J by 2 bases, leaving 9 bases between them. Germline V gene sequence: CDR1 DFQATT, CDR2 SNEGSKA (reference sequence). Findings of the study overall: Whereas aged donors had fewer naive CD4+ cells, long-lived donors had more of them and higher diversity.

As to this clonotype: Its antigen is still unknown.

Primed by a sample-barcoded 5' primer and a J-beta primer mix, a second PCR proceeded for 7 to 11 cycles. TCRdb reprocessed the 5' RACE reads via MiXCR and lists one record per CDR3 protein. The sample has some 790,000 distinct CDR3 sequences, roughly 26% seen once. The V call is TRBV20-1, the J call TRBJ2-7; D may match TRBD1 or TRBD2 (5 bases each). This TCR was sampled from a woman over 75 in good health. Sequencing input: blood. CDR3 DNA sequence: TGCAGTGCTAGAGGAGGGGAACCCTACGAGCAGTACTTC. Its protein is CSARGGEPYEQYF.